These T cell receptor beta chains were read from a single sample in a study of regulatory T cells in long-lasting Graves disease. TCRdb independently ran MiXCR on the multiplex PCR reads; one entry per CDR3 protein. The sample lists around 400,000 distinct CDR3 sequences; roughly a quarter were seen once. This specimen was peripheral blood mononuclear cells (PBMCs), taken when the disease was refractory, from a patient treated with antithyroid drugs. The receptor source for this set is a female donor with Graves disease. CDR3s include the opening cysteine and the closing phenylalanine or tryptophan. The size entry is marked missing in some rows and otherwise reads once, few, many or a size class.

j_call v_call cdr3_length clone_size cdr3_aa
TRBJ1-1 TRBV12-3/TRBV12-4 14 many CASSLEGPNTEAFF
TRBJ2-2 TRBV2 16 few CASRVREGLANGELFF
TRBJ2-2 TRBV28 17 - CASSLLSSGSRTGELFF
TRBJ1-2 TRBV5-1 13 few CASSLLSRDGYTF
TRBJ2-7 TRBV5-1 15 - CASSRTSGKSYEQYF
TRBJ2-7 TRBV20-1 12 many CSALAGGYEQYF
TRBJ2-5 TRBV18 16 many CASSPQLQGASETQYF
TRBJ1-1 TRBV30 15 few CAWSYNWAVNTEAFF
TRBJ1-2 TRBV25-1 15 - CASSPVGTGIYGYTF
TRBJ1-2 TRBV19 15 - CASSIGPSSYYGYTF